A selection of T cell receptor beta chains follows, all from one sample in a study of cytotoxic CD8 clonotypes in ibrutinib-treated CLL. The repertoire was sequenced with immunoSEQ multiplex PCR; TCRdb's copy has only in-frame clones and lacks some. In the table there are about 15,000 clones, about 60% of which are singletons. The material was PBMCs, obtained before ibrutinib treatment. The receptor source for this set is a human donor with chronic lymphocytic leukemia. Both conserved end residues are part of each CDR3. The D gene is left open where the match is weak. The size field is filled for only some rows; it gives once, few, many or a size class.

D gene,clone size,J gene,V gene,CDR3 DNA,CDR3 protein
.,.,TRBJ1-1,TRBV25-1,TGTGCCAGCAGTGAACGGTGGGTCATGAACACTGAAGCTTTCTTT,CASSERWVMNTEAFF
.,few,TRBJ2-2,TRBV6-1,TGTGCCAGCAGTACCAAGGGGGACACCGGGGAGCTGTTTTTT,CASSTKGDTGELFF
.,.,TRBJ2-4,TRBV23-1,TGCGCCAGCAAAGGAAGGGTATCCAAAAACATTCAGTACTTC,CASKGRVSKNIQYF
TRBD1,.,TRBJ1-2,TRBV27,TGTGCCAGCAGTTTAACAGGGGGCATTAACTATGGCTACACCTTC,CASSLTGGINYGYTF
.,.,TRBJ1-2,TRBV18,TGTGCCAGCTCACCAGGGGACCGGGACCGAGACCTCTATGGCTACACCTTC,CASSPGDRDRDLYGYTF
.,.,TRBJ2-1,TRBV7-6,TGTGCCAGCAGCTTAGGCACAATCTCCTACAATGAGCAGTTCTTC,CASSLGTISYNEQFF
.,.,TRBJ2-2,TRBV11-2,TGTGCCAGCAGCTTACGCGGGGCGAACACCGGGGAGCTGTTTTTT,CASSLRGANTGELFF
.,.,TRBJ1-1,TRBV6-5,TGTGCCAGCACAGATGGGGGGCCGAACACTGAAGCTTTCTTT,CASTDGGPNTEAFF
.,few,TRBJ1-1,TRBV12-5,TGTGCTAGTGGTCCGCCTGTATGGGGTTCCGACACTGAAGCTTTCTTT,CASGPPVWGSDTEAFF
.,few,TRBJ2-3,TRBV10-1,TGCGCCAACATAATAGGGCCTAGCACAGATACGCAGTATTTT,CANIIGPSTDTQYF
.,.,TRBJ2-5,TRBV27,TGTGCCAGCAGCCCTAGCGCGATAATGGAGACCCAGTACTTC,CASSPSAIMETQYF
TRBD2,.,TRBJ2-3,TRBV5-4,TGTGCCAGCGGACTAGCGGGAAGTGTCTTAAGAGATACGCAGTATTTT,CASGLAGSVLRDTQYF
TRBD2,.,TRBJ2-1,TRBV5-4,TGTGCCAGCAGCTCCCCGCTAAGCGGGAGGGGGTATGAGCAGTTCTTC,CASSSPLSGRGYEQFF
.,.,TRBJ1-5,TRBV2,TGTGCCAGCAGTGTTCTGGGGGCGGTACAGCCCCAGCATTTT,CASSVLGAVQPQHF
.,.,TRBJ2-1,TRBV6-1,TGTGCCAGCAGTGACCCACATCGTCTGCCGCCCTACAATGAGCAGTTCTTC,CASSDPHRLPPYNEQFF
.,once,TRBJ2-5,TRBV6-4,TGTGCCAGCAGGTTAGGGGAGGGGGTAGAGACCCAGTACTTC,CASRLGEGVETQYF
.,medium-sized,TRBJ1-2,TRBV11-2,TGTGCCAGCAGTAGGGAGAACTATGGCTACACCTTC,CASSRENYGYTF
.,.,TRBJ2-3,TRBV5-1,TGCGCCAGCAGCACTGGCCGCACAGATACGCAGTATTTT,CASSTGRTDTQYF
.,.,TRBJ2-1,TRBV7-2,TGTGCCAGCAGCCTCAGAGGTGAGCAGTTCTTC,CASSLRGEQFF
.,.,TRBJ2-3,TRBV5-4,TGTGCCAGCAGGGCTTCAGGGAGTTCCCCAGATACGCAGTATTTT,CASRASGSSPDTQYF
TRBD2,.,TRBJ2-7,TRBV5-1,TGCGCCAGCAGCTACGAAGGGACTAGCGGAGGATACGAGCAGTACTTC,CASSYEGTSGGYEQYF
.,.,TRBJ2-1,TRBV11-1,TGTGCCAGCAGAAAGGGCGCGGGGGCCAATGAGCAGTTCTTC,CASRKGAGANEQFF
.,.,TRBJ1-4,TRBV9,TGTGCCAGCAGCCCCGGACAGAGAAATGAAAAACTGTTTTTT,CASSPGQRNEKLFF
.,.,TRBJ2-1,TRBV18,TGTGCCAGCTCACCCTCCGGTTTTAATGAGCAGTTCTTC,CASSPSGFNEQFF
.,.,TRBJ2-4,TRBV5-1,TGCGCCAGCAGCTTTCCATGGGCCAAAAACATTCAGTACTTC,CASSFPWAKNIQYF
.,.,TRBJ2-3,TRBV15,TGTGCCACCAGCAGAGGAAGGATGGCCGCAGATACGCAGTATTTT,CATSRGRMAADTQYF
TRBD1,.,TRBJ2-2,TRBV28,TGTGCCAGCAGTCGCTGGGACAGCGCGAACACCGGGGAGCTGTTTTTT,CASSRWDSANTGELFF
TRBD2,.,TRBJ2-7,TRBV2,TGTGCCAGCAGGTCCGGGACTAGGACAACCTACGAGCAGTACTTC,CASRSGTRTTYEQYF
.,.,TRBJ2-5,TRBV5-8,TGTGCCAGCAGCTTGGTTCGCGGGACCGGGACCCAGTACTTC,CASSLVRGTGTQYF
.,.,TRBJ2-2,TRBV7-8,TGTGCCAGCAGCTTTAGGGGCACCGGGGAGCTGTTTTTT,CASSFRGTGELFF
TRBD2,.,TRBJ2-1,TRBV7-2,TGTGCCAGCAGCCGGAGCGGGACCCAGCAGTTCTTC,CASSRSGTQQFF
.,.,TRBJ2-3,TRBV5-4,TGTGCCAGCAGCTTGGGAGGCACTTCAGATACGCAGTATTTT,CASSLGGTSDTQYF
TRBD1,.,TRBJ2-5,TRBV11-2,TGTGCCAGCAGCTTAGATCCCCGGGACAGGGGGTATAGAGAGACCCAGTACTTC,CASSLDPRDRGYRETQYF
TRBD1,.,TRBJ2-5,TRBV18,TGTGCCAGCTCACCGAGGACAGGTTTTACGGAGACCCAGTACTTC,CASSPRTGFTETQYF
TRBD2,.,TRBJ2-3,TRBV18,TGTGCCAGCTCCCCACTAGCGTTTAGCACAGATACGCAGTATTTT,CASSPLAFSTDTQYF
.,few,TRBJ1-2,TRBV19,TGTGCCAGTAGTGACGGGGTCGCCTATGGCTACACCTTC,CASSDGVAYGYTF
TRBD1,few,TRBJ1-2,TRBV5-1,TGCGCCAGCAGCAAAGACAGGGTCGTCAGCTATGGCTACACCTTC,CASSKDRVVSYGYTF
.,few,TRBJ1-5,TRBV19,TGTGCCAGTAGATGGGATTTGAGCAATCAGCCCCAGCATTTT,CASRWDLSNQPQHF
TRBD2,.,TRBJ2-3,TRBV10-3,TGTGCCATCAGTGCCCGGACTAGCGGGAGCACAGATACGCAGTATTTT,CAISARTSGSTDTQYF
.,.,TRBJ1-2,TRBV10-1,TGCGCCAGCAGTCCCCAGGGATCCTACTATGGCTACACCTTC,CASSPQGSYYGYTF
.,.,TRBJ2-3,TRBV7-2,TGTGCCAGCAGCTTTTCGTCGAGAGATACGCAGTATTTT,CASSFSSRDTQYF
.,.,TRBJ2-1,TRBV5-6,TGTGCCAGCAGCTCTGGGCCGCCTCAGATTGGGTTCTTC,CASSSGPPQIGFF
TRBD1,.,TRBJ1-1,TRBV19,TGTGCCAGTAGTATTAGGGGGACAGTTAACACTGAAGCTTTCTTT,CASSIRGTVNTEAFF
TRBD1,.,TRBJ1-5,TRBV28,TGTGCCAGCAGTAGCGGGACAGGGGGCCATCAGCCCCAGCATTTT,CASSSGTGGHQPQHF
.,.,TRBJ1-2,TRBV19,TGTGCCAGTAGTACCTGGACAGTTGGGGCCGATGGCTACACCTTC,CASSTWTVGADGYTF
.,few,TRBJ1-5,TRBV2,TGTGCCAGCAGTGAAGGGAGAGGGTACGTCTATCAGCCCCAGCATTTT,CASSEGRGYVYQPQHF
.,once,TRBJ1-2,TRBV28,TGTGCCAGCAGTGGCCGGTTTGGCTACACCTTC,CASSGRFGYTF
TRBD2,.,TRBJ2-7,TRBV2,TGTGCCAGCAGGGGGTCTGGCGGGAGGGTTAACGAGCAGTACTTC,CASRGSGGRVNEQYF
.,.,TRBJ2-2,TRBV18,TGTGCCAGCTCACTTCGCACCGGGGAGCTGTTTTTT,CASSLRTGELFF
.,.,TRBJ1-3,TRBV5-6,TGTGCCAGCAGCTTAACGGTCTTCTCTGGAAACACCATATATTTT,CASSLTVFSGNTIYF
.,few,TRBJ1-6,TRBV6-5,TGTGCCAGCAGTTACTCCCGGCAGGGGACACCCCTCCACTTT,CASSYSRQGTPLHF
.,.,TRBJ2-2,TRBV7-8,TGTGCCAGCAGCCTTACAGGGACCCACACCGGGGAGCTGTTTTTT,CASSLTGTHTGELFF
.,.,TRBJ2-3,TRBV25-1,TGTGCCAGCAGTGCTAGTACGGGGAGCACAGATACGCAGTATTTT,CASSASTGSTDTQYF
.,.,TRBJ2-1,TRBV4-2,TGTGCCAGCAGCCCGCGGGCGGGGACGGGGGAGCAGTTCTTC,CASSPRAGTGEQFF
.,few,TRBJ1-2,TRBV28,TGTGCCAGCAGTTGGGTACATGGCTACACCTTC,CASSWVHGYTF
.,.,TRBJ2-2,TRBV7-6,TGTGCCAGCAGCACCCAGTTGTCTGGGGAGCTGTTTTTT,CASSTQLSGELFF
.,once,TRBJ1-5,TRBV19,TGTGCCAGTAGGGACCAGTCTTATAGCAATCAGCCCCAGCATTTT,CASRDQSYSNQPQHF
.,.,TRBJ2-3,TRBV5-1,TGCGCCAGCAGCCCATGGACGGTCGCGCATGTTACGCAGTATTTT,CASSPWTVAHVTQYF